The clone carrying this T cell receptor beta chain has just one count. Its cognate antigen is unknown. These data are taken from a study of cytomegalovirus exposure and HLA in healthy donors. Overall study results and limits: It was reported in a later analysis that an Asian-associated ancestry cluster showed fewer N-insertions than the 666-donor mean. Among TCR beta chains of equal frequency, HLA-associated ones were more clonally expanded in a later analysis.

Primers: 60 Vbeta forward and 13 Jbeta reverse. Method: immunoSEQ multiplex PCR; TCRdb's copy keeps in-frame clones and lacks some. This sample has approximately 130,000 clones; about four fifths occur once, and the top ten carry about 2%. The receptor was derived from a woman aged 40 to 50 in good health and CMV-seronegative. The source material was PBMCs.

DNA of the CDR3: TGTGCCAGCAGCCATAGCGGCGGGGGCCCTGGCTACACCTTC. It encodes CASSHSGGGPGYTF. The chain recombines TRBV7-9 with TRBJ1-2, with D possibly matching TRBD1 (6 bases). The CDR3 is 14 residues long. CDR1 SEHNR and CDR2 FQNEAQ come from the germline V gene (reference sequence). Trimming removed 5 bases from V and 7 bases from J, with 17 bases in between.